This T cell receptor beta chain was identified in a study of patients and donors after allogeneic stem cell transplantation. In TCRdb, the RT-PCR reads were re-called with MiXCR into one record per CDR3 protein. The table lists about a million distinct CDR3 sequences, around 17% of them singletons. Specimen: blood, either unsorted or a sorted T cell fraction (not recorded which). This receptor was identified in a human donor who was either an allogeneic HSCT recipient or a stem cell or donor lymphocyte infusion donor (not recorded which). It is not recorded whose cells these are; they may come from a transplant donor.

Written as DNA, the CDR3 is TGCGCCAGCAGGGCTAGCGGGATCTTCCAAGAGACCCAGTACTTC. It encodes CASRASGIFQETQYF. V gene TRBV5-1 combines with J gene TRBJ2-5; 9 nucleotides align to TRBD2. V gave up 5 bases and J gave up 1 base; unmatched junction bases: 6. The CDR3 is made up of 15 amino acids. The germline CDR1 and CDR2 sequences are SGHRS and YFSETQ.